This T cell receptor beta chain appears in the sequencing data of a study of Graves' ophthalmopathy and Graves' hyperthyroidism. Across the whole study: Before any treatment, peripheral blood was taken at the initial diagnosis.

The V end was cut by 5 bases, the J end by 7 bases, with 10 bases between. The CDR3 runs 12 residues. The stable label applied to hyperthyroidism with no ophthalmopathy within 18 months of follow-up. Hyperthyroidism patients, all newly diagnosed, had under 2 months' duration and ages of 18 to 65. TCR beta CDR3 amplification used RNA transcripts. The library came from an HTBI-primed first-round RT-PCR and a second-round multiplex PCR. TCRdb reanalysed the multiplex PCR reads using MiXCR and keeps one entry per CDR3 protein. The profile shows roughly 420,000 distinct CDR3 sequences, 20% to 25% of them singletons.

The source of this sequence is a woman under 30 with stable Graves' hyperthyroidism. The chain is built from TRBV12-3 or TRBV12-4 and TRBJ2-3; D unresolved. The sample taken for sequencing was peripheral blood. The CDR3 DNA follows: TGTGCCAGCAGTCTCGGTACGAATACGCAGTATTTT. It is translated as CASSLGTNTQYF.